This T cell receptor (beta chain) is from a study of blood T cell repertoires in COVID-19. The CDR3 runs 12 residues. From germline, CDR1 is SNHLY and CDR2 FYNNEI. The germline V and J ends were trimmed by 5 bases and 5 bases, with 7 bases remaining between them. Here immunoSEQ multiplex PCR was the method, and the copy in TCRdb shows in-frame clones only, minus some. Found here are about 110,000 clones, around 81% of them singletons; the top ten hold just over 4%. This clone was detected only a few times. This receptor was identified in a woman in her sixties or seventies with acute or convalescent COVID-19. Specimen: peripheral blood. This chain connects TRBV2 to TRBJ2-1; perhaps TRBD1 as D (5 bases). The CDR3 reads CASSRQNNEQFF. CDR3 bases: TGTGCCAGCAGTAGACAGAACAATGAGCAGTTCTTC.